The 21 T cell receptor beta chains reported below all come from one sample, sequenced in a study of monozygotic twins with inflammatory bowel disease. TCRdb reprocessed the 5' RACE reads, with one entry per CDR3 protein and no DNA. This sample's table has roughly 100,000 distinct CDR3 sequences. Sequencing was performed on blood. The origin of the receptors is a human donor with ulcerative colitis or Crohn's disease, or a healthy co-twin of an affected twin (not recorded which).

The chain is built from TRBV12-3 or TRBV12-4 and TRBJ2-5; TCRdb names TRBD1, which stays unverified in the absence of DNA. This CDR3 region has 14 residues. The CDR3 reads CASSLHGGGETQYF.

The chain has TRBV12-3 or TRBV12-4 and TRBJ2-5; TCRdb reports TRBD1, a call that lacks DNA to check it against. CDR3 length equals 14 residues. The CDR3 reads CASTTRDGKGTQYF.

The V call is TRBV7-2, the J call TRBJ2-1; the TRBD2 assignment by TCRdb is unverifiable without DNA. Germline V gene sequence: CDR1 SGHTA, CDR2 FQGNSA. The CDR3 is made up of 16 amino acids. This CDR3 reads CASSLMGLAMGNEQFF. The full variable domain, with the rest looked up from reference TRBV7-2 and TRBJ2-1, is GAGVSQSPSNKVTEKGKDVELRCDPISGHTALYWYRQSLGQGLEFLIYFQGNSAPDKSGLPSDRFSAERTGGSVSTLTIQRTQQEDSAVYLCASSLMGLAMGNEQFFGPGTRLTVL.

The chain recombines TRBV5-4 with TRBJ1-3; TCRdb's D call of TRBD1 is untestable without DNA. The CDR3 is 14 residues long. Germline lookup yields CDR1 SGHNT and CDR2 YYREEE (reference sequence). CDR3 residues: CASSRDRGGNTIYF.

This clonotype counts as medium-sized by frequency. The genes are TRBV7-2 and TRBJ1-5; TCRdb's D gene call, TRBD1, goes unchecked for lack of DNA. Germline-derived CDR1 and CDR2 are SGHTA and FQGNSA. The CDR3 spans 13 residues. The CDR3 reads CASSLGANQPQHF.

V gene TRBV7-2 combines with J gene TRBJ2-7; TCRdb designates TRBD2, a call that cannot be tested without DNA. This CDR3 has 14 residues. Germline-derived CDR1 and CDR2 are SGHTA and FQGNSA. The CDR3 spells CASSERGPGREQYF. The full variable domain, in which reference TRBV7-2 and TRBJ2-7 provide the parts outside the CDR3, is GAGVSQSPSNKVTEKGKDVELRCDPISGHTALYWYRQSLGQGLEFLIYFQGNSAPDKSGLPSDRFSAERTGGSVSTLTIQRTQQEDSAVYLCASSERGPGREQYFGPGTRLTVT.

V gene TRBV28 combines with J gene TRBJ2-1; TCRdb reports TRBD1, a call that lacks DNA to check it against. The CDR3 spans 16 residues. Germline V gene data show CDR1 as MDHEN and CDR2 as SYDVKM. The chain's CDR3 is CASSFRRVNVDNEQFF.

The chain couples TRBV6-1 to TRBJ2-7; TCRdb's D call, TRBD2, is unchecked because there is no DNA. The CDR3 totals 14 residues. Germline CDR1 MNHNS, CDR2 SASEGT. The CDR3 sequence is CASSKRAGTYEQYF.

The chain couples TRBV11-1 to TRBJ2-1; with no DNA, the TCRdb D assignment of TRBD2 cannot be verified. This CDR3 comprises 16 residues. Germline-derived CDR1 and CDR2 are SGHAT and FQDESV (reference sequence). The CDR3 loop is CASSLVGSGTYNEQFF.

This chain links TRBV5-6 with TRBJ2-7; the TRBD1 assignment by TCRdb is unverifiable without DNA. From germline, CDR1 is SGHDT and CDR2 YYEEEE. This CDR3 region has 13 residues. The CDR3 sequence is CASVTLMGGEQYF. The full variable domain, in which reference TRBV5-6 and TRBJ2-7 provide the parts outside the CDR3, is DAGVTQSPTHLIKTRGQQVTLRCSPKSGHDTVSWYQQALGQGPQFIFQYYEEEERQRGNFPDRFSGHQFPNYSSELNVNALLLGDSALYLCASVTLMGGEQYFGPGTRLTVT.

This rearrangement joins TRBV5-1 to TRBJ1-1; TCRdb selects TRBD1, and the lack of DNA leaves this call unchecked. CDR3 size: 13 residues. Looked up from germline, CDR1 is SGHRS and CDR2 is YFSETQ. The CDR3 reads CASTQGGNTEAFF.

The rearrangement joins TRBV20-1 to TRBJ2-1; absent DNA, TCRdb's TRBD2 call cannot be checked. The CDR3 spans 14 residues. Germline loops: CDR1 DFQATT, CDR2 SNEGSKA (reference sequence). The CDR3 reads CSASRPSGSMEQFF.

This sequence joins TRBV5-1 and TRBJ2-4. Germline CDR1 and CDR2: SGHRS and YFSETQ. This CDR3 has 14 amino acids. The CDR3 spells CASSLEEAKNIQYF.

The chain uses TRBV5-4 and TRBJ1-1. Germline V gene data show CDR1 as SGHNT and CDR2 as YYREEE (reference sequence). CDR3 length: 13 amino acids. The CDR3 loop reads CASSLPLNTEAFF.

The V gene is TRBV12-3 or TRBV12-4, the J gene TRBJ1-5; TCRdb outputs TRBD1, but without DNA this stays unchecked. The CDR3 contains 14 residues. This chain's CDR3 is CASSSNRLNQPQHF.

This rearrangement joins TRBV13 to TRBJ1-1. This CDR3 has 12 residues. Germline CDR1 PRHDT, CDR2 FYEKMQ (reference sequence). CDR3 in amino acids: CASSLRRTEAFF.

CDR3 residues: CAWSDFREEGAIAQPQHF. This chain connects TRBV30 to TRBJ1-5. CDR1 is GTSNPN and CDR2 is SVGIG in the germline V gene (reference sequence). The CDR3 is made up of 18 amino acids.

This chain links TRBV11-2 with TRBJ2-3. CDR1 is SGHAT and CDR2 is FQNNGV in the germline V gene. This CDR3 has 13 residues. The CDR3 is CASSLDNPDTQYF.

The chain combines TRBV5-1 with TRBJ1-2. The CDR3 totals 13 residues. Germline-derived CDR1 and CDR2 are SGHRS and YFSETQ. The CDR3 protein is CASSLGRNYGYTF.

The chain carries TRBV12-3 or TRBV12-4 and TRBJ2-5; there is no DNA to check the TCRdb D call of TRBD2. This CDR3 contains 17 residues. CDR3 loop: CASRMGLAGASLATQYF.

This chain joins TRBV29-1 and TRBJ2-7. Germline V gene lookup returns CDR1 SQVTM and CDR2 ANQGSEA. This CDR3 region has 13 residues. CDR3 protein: CSVEARESYEQYF.